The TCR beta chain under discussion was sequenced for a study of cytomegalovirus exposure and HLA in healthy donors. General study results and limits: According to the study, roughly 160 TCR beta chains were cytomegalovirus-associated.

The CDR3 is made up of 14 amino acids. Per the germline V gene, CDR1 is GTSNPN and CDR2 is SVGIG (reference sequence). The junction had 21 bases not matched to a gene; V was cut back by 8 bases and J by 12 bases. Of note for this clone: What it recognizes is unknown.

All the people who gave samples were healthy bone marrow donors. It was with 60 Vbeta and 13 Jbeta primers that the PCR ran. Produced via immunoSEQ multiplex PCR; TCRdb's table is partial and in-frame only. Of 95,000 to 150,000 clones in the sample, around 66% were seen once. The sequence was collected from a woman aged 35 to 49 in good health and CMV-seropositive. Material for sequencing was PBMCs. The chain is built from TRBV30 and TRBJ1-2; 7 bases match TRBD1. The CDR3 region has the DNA TGTGCCGGAGGGGCTGCCGGCAGGGGGGTTAGTGACACCTTC. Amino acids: CAGGAAGRGVSDTF.